Each of the 14 T cell receptor beta chains below was sequenced from the same sample in a study of blood T cells in healthy people across ages. PCR was performed a second time for roughly 7 to 12 cycles using a sample-barcoded 5' primer and a J-beta primer mix. TCRdb used MiXCR to reprocess the 5' RACE reads, holding one entry per CDR3 protein. The table includes about 1.6 million distinct CDR3 sequences, about 31% detected once. Sequenced material: blood. Receptors originate from a woman aged 25 to 39 in good health.

This chain joins TRBV12-3 or TRBV12-4 and TRBJ2-7, with 8 positions matching TRBD1. Trimming took 3 bases from V and 5 from J; bases not matched to a gene: 9. The CDR3 spans 15 residues. CDR3 sequence reads: CASSFGAGGIHEQYF. The DNA for the CDR3 is TGTGCCAGCAGTTTTGGGGCAGGGGGCATCCACGAGCAGTACTTC.

The V gene is TRBV9, the J gene TRBJ2-5; TRBD2 matches 14 bases. The CDR3 has 13 amino acids. Trimming at V came to 10 bases and at J to 11 bases, leaving 10 bases not matched to a gene. Germline V gives CDR1 SGDLS, CDR2 YYNGEE. In DNA, the CDR3 is TGTGCCTCCGGGACTAGCGGGAGCAATGAGCAGTACTTC. This translates into CASGTSGSNEQYF. The entire variable domain, with the rest obtained from reference TRBV9 and TRBJ2-5, is as follows: DSGVTQTPKHLITATGQRVTLRCSPRSGDLSVYWYQQSLDQGLQFLIQYYNGEERAKGNILERFSAQQFPDLHSELNLSSLELGDSALYFCASGTSGSNEQYFGPGTRLLVL.

This sequence joins TRBV5-1 and TRBJ2-7; perhaps D is TRBD1 or TRBD2 (5 bases each). CDR1 and CDR2 from the germline V gene are SGHRS and YFSETQ. The CDR3 is made up of 12 amino acids. Trimming removed 4 bases at V and 6 bases at J, with 11 bases between. This chain's CDR3 is CASSPGACEQYF. As DNA, the CDR3 is TGCGCCAGCAGCCCCGGGGCCTGCGAGCAGTACTTC.

The CDR3 reads CSARDDYLRETQYF. The CDR3 nucleotides are TGCAGTGCTAGAGATGACTATCTACGGGAGACCCAGTACTTC. The genes are TRBV20-1 and TRBJ2-5; the D gene is possibly TRBD2 (5 bases). CDR1 is DFQATT and CDR2 is SNEGSKA in the germline V gene (reference sequence). The CDR3 length is 14 residues. V dropped 0 bases and J dropped 5 bases, with 13 bases sitting between them.

This clonotype was found many times. V gene TRBV4-1 combines with J gene TRBJ2-7; D possibly matches TRBD1 or TRBD2 (5 bases each). The CDR3 spans 13 residues. V lost 0 bases and J 6 bases, leaving 9 bases between the germline ends. CDR1 MGHRA and CDR2 YSYEKL come from the germline V gene. DNA of the CDR3: TGCGCCAGCAGCCAAGAAAGAGGGGCCGAGCAGTACTTC. Its translation: CASSQERGAEQYF.

This clonotype was detected ten times or more. The chain employs TRBV6-2 or TRBV6-3 and TRBJ2-1; no reliable D call. This CDR3 is built from 13 residues. CDR1 is MNHEY and CDR2 is SVGEGT in the germline V gene. With 6 bases removed from V and 4 bases from J, the gap between germline ends came to 10 bases. The CDR3 DNA sequence: TGTGCCAGCAGCAAAGACTCTTACAATGAGCAGTTCTTC. Translated: CASSKDSYNEQFF.

This sequence joins TRBV14 and TRBJ1-5; D may be TRBD1 (5 bases). This CDR3 spans 15 amino acids. Germline CDR1 is SGHDN and CDR2 is FVKESK. Trimming stripped 1 base from V and 5 bases from J, with 12 bases between. The CDR3 is CASSQVSGHYQPQHF. CDR3 DNA sequence: TGTGCCAGCAGCCAAGTATCAGGGCACTATCAGCCCCAGCATTTT.

This clonotype showed up just a few times. The chain couples TRBV12-3 or TRBV12-4 to TRBJ2-3, with 13 positions matching TRBD2. The CDR3 consists of 15 residues. V was clipped by 6 bases and J by 4 bases; unmatched bases: 4. CDR3 nucleotides: TGTGCCAGCAGGAGGACTAGCGGGAGTTCAGATACGCAGTATTTT. Protein product: CASRRTSGSSDTQYF.

The CDR3 protein is CASSQDLGTGELFF. The CDR3 DNA is TGTGCCAGCAGCCAAGACCTCGGCACCGGGGAGCTGTTTTTT. V and J are TRBV3-1 and TRBJ2-2; D is undetermined. The CDR3 loop spans 14 amino acids. Germline loops: CDR1 LGHDT, CDR2 YNNKEL (reference sequence). Trimming took off 0 bases at V and 4 bases at J, with 6 bases between the two ends.

In this sample, this clonotype turned up many times. V usage is TRBV7-3 and J usage is TRBJ2-1, with TRBD1 matching 10 bases. The germline CDR1 and CDR2 sequences are SGHTA and FQGTGA. CDR3 length equals 16 residues. With V trimmed by 5 bases and J by 6 bases, 10 bases remained unmatched. CDR3 nucleotide sequence: TGTGCCAGCAGCCCCGATCTGACAGGGGGCTTCAATGAGCAGTTCTTC. Translated, it gives CASSPDLTGGFNEQFF.

This clonotype was observed once. The chain is built from TRBV28 and TRBJ2-5; no clear D. The end of the DNA is better explained by TRBJ2-7, so the J call may be wrong. CDR1 and CDR2 (germline): MDHEN, SYDVKM. There are 18 residues in the CDR3. The DNA for the CDR3 is TGTGCCAGCAGTTTTCTAACCCCCTCTGTTTTTGGATCCTACGAGCAGTACTTC. Its translation is CASSFLTPSVFGSYEQYF.

The chain uses TRBV18 and TRBJ1-2; 11 bases fit TRBD1. The CDR3 runs to 15 residues. The J segment lost 8 bases and the V segment lost 0 bases, leaving 5 bases of the junction unmatched. Germline values: CDR1 KGHSH, CDR2 LQKENI. The CDR3 loop is CASSPPGTGGRGYTF. The CDR3 nucleotides read TGTGCCAGCTCACCACCCGGGACAGGGGGTCGGGGCTACACCTTC.

This chain joins TRBV28 and TRBJ2-2; 7 nucleotides agree with TRBD2. The CDR3 spans 16 residues. V shed 6 bases, J shed 2 bases, and the junction held 9 bases outside the gene matches. CDR1 and CDR2 from the germline V gene are MDHEN and SYDVKM. The chain's CDR3 is CASRTPSGSNTGELFF. CDR3 DNA: TGTGCCAGCAGAACCCCTAGCGGATCTAACACCGGGGAGCTGTTTTTT.

The gene calls are TRBV28 and TRBJ2-7, with D perhaps matching TRBD2 (5 bases). In germline, CDR1 is MDHEN, CDR2 SYDVKM. The CDR3 spans 14 residues. The V and J ends lost 6 bases and 3 bases respectively, with 15 bases between them. CDR3 protein: CASSLATPNYEQYF. The CDR3 nucleotides read TGTGCCAGCAGCCTAGCCACGCCTAACTACGAGCAGTACTTC.